This TCR beta chain emerged from a study of persistence of HIV-infected CD4 T cells. General observations from the study: Compared with CD3/CD28-stimulated cells, CMV- and Gag-responding cells showed lower TCRbeta richness.

A note on this clone: Its antigen is unknown.

CDR1 and CDR2 from the germline V gene are MNHEY and SVGAGI. The V end lost 2 bases, the J end lost 3 bases, and 13 bases lay between the germline ends. The CDR3 totals 15 residues. This was the immunoSEQ version 4 assay in survey mode. Only in-frame clones appear in the TCRdb table, and some are missing; sequencing was by immunoSEQ multiplex PCR. This sample has tens of thousands of clones, with roughly 90% found just once. Anti-CD3/anti-CD28 beads served as a nonspecific positive control stimulus. Sorting of responding CD4+ T cells relied on upregulated CD40 ligand together with CD69. For at least 4 years, plasma HIV-1 RNA was undetectable (<50 copies/mL).

The sequence derives from an adult woman with HIV who was CMV-seropositive. Specimen: CD4+ T cells sorted from PBMCs after 18-hour stimulation, collected from a patient who received antiretroviral therapy. V is TRBV6-5 and J is TRBJ1-1; D is possibly TRBD1 (5 bases). The CDR3 bases are TGTGCCAGCAGTTACAGTGGGACCCTAGACACTGAAGCTTTCTTT. Protein sequence: CASSYSGTLDTEAFF.